The sequence of this TCR beta chain was determined in a study of beta chain features in type 1 diabetes (dated by TCRdb to the late 2010s). Study-wide context: Mean age, gender distribution, total cell number and subset yield did not differ between patients and healthy donors. A total of roughly 100 million sorted cells were examined across all samples, and RNA yield correlated strongly with the number of cells per subset. Regulatory and stem cell-like memory subsets were obtained from only 8 patients and roughly 8 healthy donors, while naive and central memory subsets were obtained from all 30 or so donors. In the study, recently diagnosed type 1 diabetes patients and matched healthy donors were compared on the TCRB repertoires of their sorted circulating CD4+ T cell subsets.

Comment on this clone: It has no known antigen specificity. No base qualities exist here, and no much larger clone lies one base off it.

What the work shows at the level of the full study, not this receptor alone: A moderate but significant shortening of TCRB CDR3 length was observed in type 1 diabetes patients in all four CD4+ subsets. Shorter templates might have been favored by PCR, but patient and control samples were amplified and corrected together, so both groups would have been affected equally by any skew. Because cDNA rather than genomic DNA was sequenced, highly expressing activated cells could have been over-represented, although no difference in activation and CD3 levels was found between groups. Naive, central memory and regulatory TCRB repertoires appeared to be more alike among patients than among healthy donors. HLA sub-analyses involved small numbers of individuals, so any influence of HLA type on TCRB rearrangement remained unresolved. At VDJ recombination sites, patients with type 1 diabetes made fewer insertions and deleted more nucleotides, a pattern implying thymic rearrangement abnormalities.

The entire isolated RNA was reverse transcribed using the High Capacity cDNA Reverse Transcription Kit, and thus expressed TCRB transcripts were sequenced. Deep immunoSEQ sequencing was applied to naive, central memory and regulatory T cell samples, giving an average of approximately 4 million total reads per sample. After sorted cells were lysed in RLT buffer, RNA was extracted with DNase-treated RNeasy Micro or Mini kits, with the choice depending on cell number. To prevent cross-contamination, each cell subset was processed individually, whereas patient and healthy donor samples were processed jointly. Using the immunoSEQ multiplex PCR, TCRB sequences were amplified from cDNA into 87-bp fragments spanning the CDR3 region. Sequencing of the amplicons was done on the Illumina HiSeq platform. For the original study's pipeline: Synthetic template baselines were used to correct PCR bias computationally, reads within Hamming distance 2 were collapsed together, and singletons that could not be merged were discarded. Reads were aligned against IMGT so that V, D and J genes, CDR3 length and insertions or deletions at six rearrangement sites could be assigned. Within each subset, clonotype counts were normalized to sorted cell number, after which true diversity and Gini coefficients were computed with the tcR R package. The overlap coefficient, calculated on TCRB nucleotide sequences, was used to quantify repertoire sharing. TCRdb carries this immuneACCESS record with in-frame sequences only. Its versions omit some clonotypes, under half of them owing to an unresolved V gene in the studies checked, with the rest unexplained. The V and J calls and clone size come from that table; D and trimming were worked out from the DNA. This sample has about 170,000 clones in its table, and less than 9.5% of those were observed once. The ten largest account for 0.94% of the sample.

Each donor gave one peripheral blood draw, averaging around 120 mL, which was collected into heparinised tubes. A BD FACSAria II and a panel including CD45RO, CCR7, CD25, CD127, CD95 and CD27 were used to sort naive, central memory, regulatory and stem cell-like memory CD4+ T cells. A purity above 95% was achieved for all sorted populations. PBMCs were isolated immediately by Lymphoprep density gradient centrifugation and stained directly without culture. To minimize batch effects, samples were stained and sorted in pairs, one healthy donor with one patient per experiment. Trimming accounts for 0 bases at V and 5 bases at J, while the number of junction bases matched to no gene is 4. CDR1 and CDR2 (KGHSH, LQKENI) derive from the germline V gene. The CDR3 starts with the cysteine, ends with the phenylalanine, and has 14 residues. Only the CDR3 portion is preserved as DNA: 42 bases, with reading frame beginning at the first base.

This chain joins TRBV18 to TRBJ2-7; 7 middle bases align to TRBD1. This sequence originates from a woman aged 35 to 49 with type 1 diabetes. The material sequenced was central memory CD4+ T cells from blood. The nucleotide sequence is TGTGCCAGCTCACCACCGACAGGGACCCACGAGCAGTACTTC. Its product reads: CASSPPTGTHEQYF.